The 29 T cell receptor beta chains given below trace back to one sample, sequenced in a study of T-cell reconstitution after alpha-beta-depleted transplantation in children. Unique molecular identifiers featured in how the TCRbeta library was prepared. TCRdb re-analysed the PCR reads in MiXCR, keeping a single row per CDR3 protein. The repertoire holds approximately 490,000 distinct CDR3 sequences, 10% seen once, with just over 2% in the top ten. Sequencing used PBMCs, obtained before TCRalphabeta/CD19-depleted stem cell transplant. Receptors were obtained from a child aged 2 to 9 with inherited bone marrow failure, due to receive a stem cell transplant.

This clonotype has a count of ten or more. The rearrangement joins TRBV28 to TRBJ2-5; no clear D gene. The CDR3 consists of 15 residues. The germline V gene encodes CDR1 MDHEN and CDR2 SYDVKM. Trimming shortened V by 3 bases and J by 0 bases, and 11 bases separated the two germline ends. The CDR3 region has the DNA TGTGCCAGCAGTTTTTGGGCAGATCACCAAGAGACCCAGTACTTC. It translates to CASSFWADHQETQYF.

This rearrangement joins TRBV10-3 to TRBJ2-2; TRBD1 matches 9 bases. This CDR3 comprises 17 residues. V was pared by 0 bases and J by 5 bases, with 7 bases of the junction left unmatched. Germline V CDR1 and CDR2: ENHRY, SYGVKD. CDR3 region: CAISESRTGAVTGELFF. CDR3 in DNA: TGTGCCATCAGTGAGTCCCGGACAGGGGCCGTAACCGGGGAGCTGTTTTTT.

This clonotype has only a few counts. The chain uses TRBV6-1 and TRBJ2-7; 11 positions agree with TRBD2. The length of the CDR3 is 13 residues. In germline, CDR1 is MNHNS, CDR2 SASEGT. With V trimmed by 6 bases and J by 7 bases, 5 bases remained unmatched. The CDR3 DNA reads TGTGCCAGCAGGACTAGCGGGATCGGAGAGCAGTACTTC. This sequence encodes CASRTSGIGEQYF.

This chain connects TRBV9 to TRBJ2-7; 8 bases map to TRBD2. The CDR3 covers 15 residues. From germline, CDR1 is SGDLS and CDR2 YYNGEE. V trimming: 4 bases; J trimming: 0 bases; junction bases outside the gene matches: 6. CDR3 protein: CASSPSSGTSYEQYF. CDR3 bases: TGTGCCAGCAGCCCGAGTAGCGGGACCTCCTACGAGCAGTACTTC.

A few counts support this clonotype. The chain uses TRBV7-2 and TRBJ1-2; perhaps TRBD1 as D (5 bases). V gave up 1 base and J gave up 4 bases, with 16 bases separating them. The CDR3 is 16 amino acids. Per the germline V gene, CDR1 is SGHTA and CDR2 is FQGNSA. The CDR3 nucleotides are TGTGCCAGCAGCTTAGTTAGGGGAGTTATTACCTATGGCTACACCTTC. Translating it yields CASSLVRGVITYGYTF. Using reference TRBV7-2 and TRBJ1-2 for the parts outside the CDR3, the full variable domain is GAGVSQSPSNKVTEKGKDVELRCDPISGHTALYWYRQSLGQGLEFLIYFQGNSAPDKSGLPSDRFSAERTGGSVSTLTIQRTQQEDSAVYLCASSLVRGVITYGYTFGSGTRLTVV.

This clonotype was seen a handful of times. V gene TRBV27 combines with J gene TRBJ2-7; possibly TRBD2 for D (5 bases). Trimming removed 5 bases from V and 4 bases from J, with 15 bases in between. Germline CDR1 reads MNHEY; CDR2 reads SMNVEV (reference sequence). The CDR3 runs to 14 residues. The CDR3 here is CASSLTGWVYEQYF. CDR3 in DNA: TGTGCCAGCAGTCTGACGGGGTGGGTTTACGAGCAGTACTTC.

This clonotype was seen repeatedly, ten times or more. The rearrangement joins TRBV7-2 to TRBJ1-3; D possibly corresponds to TRBD1 (5 bases). V was shortened by 4 bases and J by 4 bases, with 11 bases between the two germline ends. Germline assignment: CDR1 SGHTA and CDR2 FQGNSA. CDR3 length equals 14 residues. The CDR3 DNA is TGTGCCAGCAGCTCGGGACGGATCGGAAACACCATATATTTT. It translates to CASSSGRIGNTIYF.

The V and J genes are TRBV6-2 or TRBV6-3 and TRBJ2-5; D unclear. Germline CDR1 is MNHEY and CDR2 is SVGEGT. The CDR3 sequence is 15 residues long. With 0 bases removed from V and 0 bases from J, the gap between germline ends came to 8 bases. The CDR3 region is CASSYSFTNQETQYF. CDR3 coding DNA: TGTGCCAGCAGTTACTCGTTCACTAACCAAGAGACCCAGTACTTC.

This clonotype was counted many times. The chain combines TRBV28 with TRBJ2-5; D is possibly TRBD2 (5 bases). This CDR3 has 17 residues. The V end lost 1 base, the J end lost 1 base, and 16 bases lay between the germline ends. Germline CDR1 and CDR2: MDHEN and SYDVKM. CDR3 sequence: CASSLFRRRKPQETQYF. CDR3 coding DNA: TGTGCCAGCAGTTTATTTCGCAGGAGGAAACCCCAAGAGACCCAGTACTTC.

This clonotype appeared many times. This chain connects TRBV24-1 to TRBJ2-1; TRBD1 or TRBD2 may be the D gene (7 bases each). Germline CDR1 reads KGHDR; CDR2 reads SFDVKD. The V and J ends lost 9 bases and 0 bases respectively, with 11 bases between them. The CDR3 has 14 amino acids. DNA of the CDR3: TGTGCCACCTCCAGGGGGGGCTCCTACAATGAGCAGTTCTTC. This sequence encodes CATSRGGSYNEQFF.

This clonotype was counted many times. V usage is TRBV12-3 or TRBV12-4 and J usage is TRBJ2-1, with 11 bases aligning to TRBD2. V was clipped by 4 bases and J by 6 bases; unmatched bases: 11. CDR3 length: 17 residues. The CDR3 DNA reads TGTGCCAGCAGTTCCACCTACGGGACTAGCGGCGTCAATGAGCAGTTCTTC. Translation: CASSSTYGTSGVNEQFF.

Ten or more counts support this clonotype. The genes are TRBV10-2 and TRBJ2-7; D is perhaps TRBD1 (5 bases). V lost 3 bases to trimming and J lost 6 bases, with 12 bases between them. This CDR3 contains 13 residues. Per germline, CDR1 WSHSY and CDR2 SAAADI. The CDR3 is CASSDGQRGEQYF. CDR3 coding DNA: TGCGCCAGCAGTGACGGACAAAGGGGCGAGCAGTACTTC.

This clonotype appeared many times. The chain is built from TRBV4-3 and TRBJ2-7; a possible D gene is TRBD2 (6 bases). The V and J ends lost 0 bases and 5 bases respectively, with 14 bases between them. This CDR3 contains 15 residues. Germline lookup yields CDR1 LGHNA and CDR2 YSLEER. The CDR3 sequence is CASSQDSRGSDEQYF. CDR3 sequence (DNA): TGCGCCAGCAGCCAAGATTCCCGGGGGTCTGACGAGCAGTACTTC.

This clonotype was counted many times. V and J are TRBV12-3 or TRBV12-4 and TRBJ2-3; D not resolved. V was trimmed by 6 bases and J by 2 bases, leaving 9 bases between them. This CDR3 is 13 amino acids long. The CDR3 DNA reads TGTGCCAGCAGCCCAAGGTTCACAGATACGCAGTATTTT. Translating it yields CASSPRFTDTQYF.

This clonotype came up a few times. The chain carries TRBV15 and TRBJ2-7; 15 nucleotides agree with TRBD2. CDR3 length: 21 amino acids. Looked up from germline, CDR1 is LNHNV and CDR2 is YYDKDF (reference sequence). V was clipped by 5 bases and J by 3 bases; unmatched bases: 20. The CDR3 nucleotides are TGTGCCACCAGCTCCTTAGCGGGGACTAGCGGGAGGAAGGGGGCCTACTACGAGCAGTACTTC. This codes for CATSSLAGTSGRKGAYYEQYF.

This clonotype was recorded many times. The chain couples TRBV5-1 to TRBJ2-1, with TRBD2 identical over 12 bases. Germline V lookup: CDR1 SGHRS, CDR2 YFSETQ. V lost 4 bases to trimming and J lost 3 bases; unmatched junction nucleotides: 11. This CDR3 region has 18 residues. The CDR3 DNA is TGCGCCAGCAGCCCCGGGACTAGCGGGCACGTATTCTACAATGAGCAGTTCTTC. Encoded protein: CASSPGTSGHVFYNEQFF.

Turning to this clonotype: This clone may be a read error of a much larger clone one base away. The rearrangement joins TRBV5-1 to TRBJ2-3; D unclear. The CDR3 loop spans 14 amino acids. Germline V gives CDR1 SGHRS, CDR2 YFSETQ. The CDR3 protein is CASSFQQDTDTHYF. DNA for the CDR3: TGCGCCAGCAGCTTCCAGCAAGACACAGATACGCACTATTTT.

This clonotype was observed a handful of times. The chain employs TRBV23-1 and TRBJ2-4; TRBD2 is a possible D gene (6 bases). TRBV23-1 is classed as an ORF, of uncertain function. Trimming stripped 3 bases from V and 0 bases from J, with 21 bases between. The CDR3 has 19 residues. CDR3 region: CASSHDRDLKGLAKNIQYF. In DNA, the CDR3 is TGCGCCAGCAGTCACGACCGGGACTTGAAGGGCCTAGCCAAAAACATTCAGTACTTC.

This clonotype was seen many times. V is TRBV11-2 and J is TRBJ2-1; 7 positions agree with TRBD2. Germline lookup yields CDR1 SGHAT and CDR2 FQNNGV. V shed 4 bases, J shed 4 bases, and the junction held 10 bases outside the gene matches. The CDR3 is made up of 16 amino acids. As DNA, the CDR3 is TGTGCCAGCAGCTCGCGGGCTAGCGGCCTATACAATGAGCAGTTCTTC. It translates to CASSSRASGLYNEQFF. The entire variable domain, with the rest obtained from reference TRBV11-2 and TRBJ2-1, is as follows: EAGVAQSPRYKIIEKRQSVAFWCNPISGHATLYWYQQILGQGPKLLIQFQNNGVVDDSQLPKDRFSAERLKGVDSTLKIQPAKLEDSAVYLCASSSRASGLYNEQFFGPGTRLTVL.

In this sample, this clonotype turned up many times. CDR3 coding DNA: TGTGCCAGCAGCACGACCTCTACGCGGAACGAGCAGTACTTC. It encodes CASSTTSTRNEQYF. V gene TRBV28 combines with J gene TRBJ2-7; D gene ambiguous. Germline assignment: CDR1 MDHEN and CDR2 SYDVKM. V dropped 6 bases and J dropped 5 bases, with 17 bases sitting between them. The CDR3 length is 14 residues. Variable domain in full (rest from reference TRBV28 and TRBJ2-7): DVKVTQSSRYLVKRTGEKVFLECVQDMDHENMFWYRQDPGLGLRLIYFSYDVKMKEKGDIPEGYSVSREKKERFSLILESASTNQTSMYLCASSTTSTRNEQYFGPGTRLTVT.

In this sample, this clonotype turned up a few times. The V gene is TRBV11-2, the J gene TRBJ2-4; D might be TRBD2 (5 bases). Germline CDR1 and CDR2: SGHAT and FQNNGV. V shed 1 base and J shed 4 bases, with 14 bases lying between them. This CDR3 has 16 amino acids. The CDR3 DNA is TGTGCCAGCAGCTTAGGGACTGGCGGGTTTAAAAACATTCAGTACTTC. The encoded protein is CASSLGTGGFKNIQYF.

This clonotype occurred many times. This chain connects TRBV11-2 to TRBJ2-1; D is undetermined. CDR1 and CDR2 (germline): SGHAT, FQNNGV. This CDR3 is built from 12 residues. The V end lost 5 bases, the J end lost 6 bases, and 8 bases lay between the germline ends. The DNA for the CDR3 is TGTGCCAGCAGCCGTATCGGCAATGAGCAGTTCTTC. Translating it yields CASSRIGNEQFF.

The chain uses TRBV7-9 and TRBJ2-7; no firm D call. Germline values: CDR1 SEHNR, CDR2 FQNEAQ (reference sequence). This CDR3 is 14 amino acids long. Trimming shortened V by 0 bases and J by 2 bases, and 8 bases separated the two germline ends. The CDR3 protein is CASSLANAAYEQYF. For the CDR3, the DNA is TGTGCCAGCAGCTTAGCGAACGCCGCCTACGAGCAGTACTTC.

V usage is TRBV12-3 or TRBV12-4 and J usage is TRBJ2-1; maybe TRBD1 (5 bases). CDR3 length equals 15 residues. Between the trimmed V and J ends, which lost 4 bases and 0 bases, there was a span of 10 bases. CDR3 coding DNA: TGTGCCAGCAGTTCCAGTGACAGCTCCTACAATGAGCAGTTCTTC. Its protein product is CASSSSDSSYNEQFF.

This clonotype was counted ten times or more. The chain combines TRBV7-8 with TRBJ2-3, with 12 positions matching TRBD2. Germline CDR1 reads SGHVS; CDR2 reads FQNEAQ. Trimming cost V 8 bases and J 1 base; bases outside gene matches: 7. CDR3 length equals 16 residues. The DNA for the CDR3 is TGTGCCAGCCTAGTGAGACTAGCGGGAGGCACAGATACGCAGTATTTT. This codes for CASLVRLAGGTDTQYF. The full variable domain, in which reference TRBV7-8 and TRBJ2-3 provide the parts outside the CDR3, is GAGVSQSPRYKVAKRGQDVALRCDPISGHVSLFWYQQALGQGPEFLTYFQNEAQLDKSGLPSDRFFAERPEGSVSTLKIQRTQQEDSAVYLCASLVRLAGGTDTQYFGPGTRLTVL.

The chain recombines TRBV4-3 with TRBJ1-4; 8 bases are a match to TRBD1. With V trimmed by 4 bases and J by 4 bases, 8 bases remained unmatched. Germline values: CDR1 LGHNA, CDR2 YSLEER. This CDR3 region has 16 residues. CDR3 bases: TGCGCCAGCAGCCTCAACCCGGACAGGGATAATGAAAAACTGTTTTTT. It is translated as CASSLNPDRDNEKLFF.

This clonotype has only a few counts. The V and J genes are TRBV5-1 and TRBJ2-1, with 10 bases lining up with TRBD2. There are 17 residues in the CDR3. With V trimmed by 4 bases and J by 8 bases, 15 bases remained unmatched. From germline, CDR1 is SGHRS and CDR2 YFSETQ. The chain's CDR3 is CASSLHPSGRASDEQFF. The CDR3 nucleotides read TGCGCCAGCAGCCTCCACCCGAGCGGGAGGGCCAGCGATGAGCAGTTCTTC.

This clonotype was detected ten times or more. This chain connects TRBV6-1 to TRBJ2-7; the match to TRBD1 covers 10 bases. Unmatched junction bases numbered 15, after V lost 7 bases and J lost 3 bases. The CDR3 is 17 residues long. Per the germline V gene, CDR1 is MNHNS and CDR2 is SASEGT. The DNA of the CDR3 is TGTGCCAGCACCAAAAGCACACCGGGACAGGGGATCTACGAGCAGTACTTC. It is translated as CASTKSTPGQGIYEQYF.

This chain joins TRBV7-2 and TRBJ2-2; D is perhaps TRBD1 (5 bases). V lost 2 bases, J lost 1 base, and 11 bases lay in between. The CDR3 is 16 amino acids. Looked up from germline, CDR1 is SGHTA and CDR2 is FQGNSA. The DNA for the CDR3 is TGTGCCAGCAGCTTATTTGCAACAGGGAACACCGGGGAGCTGTTTTTT. This translates into CASSLFATGNTGELFF.